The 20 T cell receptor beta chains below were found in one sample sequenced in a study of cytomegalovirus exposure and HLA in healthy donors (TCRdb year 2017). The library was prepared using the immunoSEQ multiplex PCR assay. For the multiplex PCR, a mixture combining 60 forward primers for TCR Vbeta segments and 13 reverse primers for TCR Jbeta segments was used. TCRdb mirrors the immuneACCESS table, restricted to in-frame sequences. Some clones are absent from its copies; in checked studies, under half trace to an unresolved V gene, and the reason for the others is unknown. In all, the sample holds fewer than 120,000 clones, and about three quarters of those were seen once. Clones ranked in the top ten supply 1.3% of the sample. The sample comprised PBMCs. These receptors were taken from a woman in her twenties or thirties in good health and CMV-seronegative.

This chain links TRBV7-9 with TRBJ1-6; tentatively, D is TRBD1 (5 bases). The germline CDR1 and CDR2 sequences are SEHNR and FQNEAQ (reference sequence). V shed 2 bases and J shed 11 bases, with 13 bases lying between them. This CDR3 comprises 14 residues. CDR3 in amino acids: CASSLSQGATPLHF. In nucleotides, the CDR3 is TGTGCCAGCAGCTTAAGCCAGGGTGCAACACCCCTCCACTTT.

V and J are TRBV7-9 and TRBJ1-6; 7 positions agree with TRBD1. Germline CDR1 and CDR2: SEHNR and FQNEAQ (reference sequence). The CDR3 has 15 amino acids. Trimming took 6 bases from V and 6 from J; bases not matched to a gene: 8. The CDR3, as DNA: TGTGCCAGCAGATCGTCCGGGACAGCTAATTCACCCCTCCACTTT. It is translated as CASRSSGTANSPLHF.

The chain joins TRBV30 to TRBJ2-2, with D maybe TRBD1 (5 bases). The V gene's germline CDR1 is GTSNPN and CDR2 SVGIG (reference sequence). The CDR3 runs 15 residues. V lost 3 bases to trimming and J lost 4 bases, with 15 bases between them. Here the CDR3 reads CAWRTRVFGTGELFF. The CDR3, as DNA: TGTGCCTGGAGGACCAGGGTTTTCGGCACCGGGGAGCTGTTTTTT.

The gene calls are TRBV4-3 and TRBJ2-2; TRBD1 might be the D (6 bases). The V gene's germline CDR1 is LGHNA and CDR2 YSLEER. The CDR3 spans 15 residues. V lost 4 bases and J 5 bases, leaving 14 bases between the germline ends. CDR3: CASSPRKGGTGELFF. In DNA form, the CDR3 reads TGCGCCAGCAGCCCTAGGAAAGGGGGTACCGGGGAGCTGTTTTTT.

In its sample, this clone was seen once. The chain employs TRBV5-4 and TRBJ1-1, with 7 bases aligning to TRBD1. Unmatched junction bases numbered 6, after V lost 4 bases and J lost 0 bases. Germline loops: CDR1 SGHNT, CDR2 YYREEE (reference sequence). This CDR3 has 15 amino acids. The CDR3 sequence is CASSPGTVLNTEAFF. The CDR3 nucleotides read TGTGCCAGCAGCCCGGGGACAGTCTTGAACACTGAAGCTTTCTTT.

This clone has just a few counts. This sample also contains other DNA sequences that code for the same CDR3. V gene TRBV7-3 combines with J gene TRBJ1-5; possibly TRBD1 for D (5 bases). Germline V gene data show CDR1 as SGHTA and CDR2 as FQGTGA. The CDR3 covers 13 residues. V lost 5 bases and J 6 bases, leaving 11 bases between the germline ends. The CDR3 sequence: CASSLQGGQPQHF. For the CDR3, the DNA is TGTGCCAGCAGCCTGCAGGGTGGTCAGCCCCAGCATTTT.

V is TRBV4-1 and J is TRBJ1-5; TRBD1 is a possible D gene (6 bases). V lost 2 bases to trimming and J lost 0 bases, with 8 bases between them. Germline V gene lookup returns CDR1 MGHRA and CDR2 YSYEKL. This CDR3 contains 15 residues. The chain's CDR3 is CASSQRTDSNQPQHF. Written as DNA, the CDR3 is TGCGCCAGCAGCCAACGGACAGATAGCAATCAGCCCCAGCATTTT.

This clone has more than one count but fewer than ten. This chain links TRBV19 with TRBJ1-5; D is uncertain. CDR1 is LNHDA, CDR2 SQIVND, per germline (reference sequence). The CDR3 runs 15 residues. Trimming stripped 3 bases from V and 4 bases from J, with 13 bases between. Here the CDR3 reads CASSIREGGNQPQHF. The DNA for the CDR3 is TGTGCCAGTAGTATTAGGGAGGGCGGTAATCAGCCCCAGCATTTT.

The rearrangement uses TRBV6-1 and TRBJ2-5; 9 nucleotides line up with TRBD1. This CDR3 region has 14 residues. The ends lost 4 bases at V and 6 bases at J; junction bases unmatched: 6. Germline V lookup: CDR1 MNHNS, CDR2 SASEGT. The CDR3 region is CASSGTGGEKTQYF. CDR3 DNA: TGTGCCAGCAGTGGAACAGGGGGCGAAAAGACCCAGTACTTC.

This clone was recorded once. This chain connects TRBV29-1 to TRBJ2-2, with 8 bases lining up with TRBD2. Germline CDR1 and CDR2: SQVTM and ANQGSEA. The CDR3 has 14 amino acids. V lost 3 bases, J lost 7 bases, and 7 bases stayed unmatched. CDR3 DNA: TGCAGCGTTGATCGGAGTAGCGGGAACGGGGAGCTGTTTTTT. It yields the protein CSVDRSSGNGELFF.

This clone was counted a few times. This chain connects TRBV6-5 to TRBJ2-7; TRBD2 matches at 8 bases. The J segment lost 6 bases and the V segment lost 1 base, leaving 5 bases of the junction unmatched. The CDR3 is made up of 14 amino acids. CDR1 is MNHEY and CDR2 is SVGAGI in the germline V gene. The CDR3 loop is CASSYFGGAPEQYF. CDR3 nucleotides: TGTGCCAGCAGTTACTTCGGGGGGGCCCCCGAGCAGTACTTC.

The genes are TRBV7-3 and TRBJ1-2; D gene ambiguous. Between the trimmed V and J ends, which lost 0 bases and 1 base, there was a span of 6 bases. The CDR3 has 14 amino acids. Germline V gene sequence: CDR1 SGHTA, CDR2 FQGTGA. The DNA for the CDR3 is TGTGCCAGCAGCTTAACCTTCCGTAACTATGGCTACACCTTC. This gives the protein CASSLTFRNYGYTF.

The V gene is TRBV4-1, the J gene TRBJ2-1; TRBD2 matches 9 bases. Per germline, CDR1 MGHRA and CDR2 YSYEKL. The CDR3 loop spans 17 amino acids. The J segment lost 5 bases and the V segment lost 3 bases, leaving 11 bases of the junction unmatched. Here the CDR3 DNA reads TGCGCCAGCAGCCAGGTAATGGGCGGGAGGGAGAACAATGAGCAGTTCTTC. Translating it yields CASSQVMGGRENNEQFF.

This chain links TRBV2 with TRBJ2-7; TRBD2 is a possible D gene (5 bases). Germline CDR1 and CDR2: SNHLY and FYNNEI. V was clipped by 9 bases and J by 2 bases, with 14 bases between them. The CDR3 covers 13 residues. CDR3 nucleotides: TGTGCCAGACGGAGAGGGTTAACCTACGAGCAGTACTTC. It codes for CARRRGLTYEQYF. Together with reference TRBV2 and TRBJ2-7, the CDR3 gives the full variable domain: EPEVTQTPSHQVTQMGQEVILRCVPISNHLYFYWYRQILGQKVEFLVSFYNNEISEKSEIFDDQFSVERPDGSNFTLKIRSTKLEDSAMYFCARRRGLTYEQYFGPGTRLTVT.

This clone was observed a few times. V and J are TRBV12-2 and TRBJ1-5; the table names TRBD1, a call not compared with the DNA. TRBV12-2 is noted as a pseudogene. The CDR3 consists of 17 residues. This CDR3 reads CAREPTRDTYQVQPQHF. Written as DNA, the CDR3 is TGTGCGCGAGAACCTACCCGGGACACTTATCAAGTTCAGCCCCAGCATTTT.

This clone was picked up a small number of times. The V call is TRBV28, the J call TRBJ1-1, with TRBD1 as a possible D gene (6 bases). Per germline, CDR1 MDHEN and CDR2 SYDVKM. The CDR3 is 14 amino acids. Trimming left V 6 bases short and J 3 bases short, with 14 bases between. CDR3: CASSLRGGYTEAFF. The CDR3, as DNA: TGTGCCAGCAGCCTCAGGGGAGGGTACACTGAAGCTTTCTTT.

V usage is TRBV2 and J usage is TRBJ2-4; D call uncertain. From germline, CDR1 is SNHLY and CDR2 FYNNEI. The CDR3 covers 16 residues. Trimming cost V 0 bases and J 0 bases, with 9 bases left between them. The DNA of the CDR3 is TGTGCCAGCAGTGAAGCGGTCAAGCTAGCCAAAAACATTCAGTACTTC. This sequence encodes CASSEAVKLAKNIQYF.

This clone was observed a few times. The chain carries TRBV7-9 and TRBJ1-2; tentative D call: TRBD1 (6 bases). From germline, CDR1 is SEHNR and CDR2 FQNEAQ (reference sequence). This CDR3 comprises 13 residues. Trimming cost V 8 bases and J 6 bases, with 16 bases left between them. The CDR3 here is CASSLGTFDGYTF. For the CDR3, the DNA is TGTGCCAGCTCGTTAGGGACATTCGATGGCTACACCTTC.

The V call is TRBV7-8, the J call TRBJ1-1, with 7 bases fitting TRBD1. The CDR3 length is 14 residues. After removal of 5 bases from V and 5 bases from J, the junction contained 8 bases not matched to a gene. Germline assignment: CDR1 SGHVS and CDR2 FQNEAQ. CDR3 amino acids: CASSQTGAGTEAFF. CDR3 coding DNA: TGTGCCAGCAGCCAAACAGGGGCAGGGACTGAAGCTTTCTTT.

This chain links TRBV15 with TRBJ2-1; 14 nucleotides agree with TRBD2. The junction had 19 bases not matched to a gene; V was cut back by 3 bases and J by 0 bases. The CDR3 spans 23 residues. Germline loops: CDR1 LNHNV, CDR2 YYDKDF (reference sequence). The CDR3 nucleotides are TGTGCCACCAGCAGCGGGTGGACAGGGATGGGACTAGCGGGAGTTATCTCCTACAATGAGCAGTTCTTC. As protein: CATSSGWTGMGLAGVISYNEQFF. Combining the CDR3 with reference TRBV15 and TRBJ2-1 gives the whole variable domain DAMVIQNPRYQVTQFGKPVTLSCSQTLNHNVMYWYQQKSSQAPKLLFHYYDKDFNNEADTPDNFQSRRPNTSFCFLDIRSPGLGDTAMYLCATSSGWTGMGLAGVISYNEQFFGPGTRLTVL.